This TCR beta chain originates from a study of PD-L1 blockade in urothelial cancer. Study-wide context: Atezolizumab was started by patients around 2014 at 1,200 mg intravenously every 3 weeks. Male patients with bladder-origin urothelial cancer numbered about 90% of the 29. Samples came from 3 weeks, at the second dose, and 6 weeks into treatment.

Some clones are missing from TCRdb's copy, which holds only in-frame ones; the method was immunoSEQ multiplex PCR. The data show 80,000 to 130,000 clones, roughly nine tenths seen once. The V gene's germline CDR1 is MNHNS and CDR2 SASEGT. The CDR3 spans 14 residues. Trimming at V came to 6 bases and at J to 1 base, leaving 2 bases not matched to a gene. Individual patients had between 1 and 8 samples, taken pretreatment and on-treatment. This material consisted of PBMCs, taken around atezolizumab (anti-PD-L1) treatment. J is TRBJ1-5 and V is TRBV6-1; 8 bases line up with TRBD1. The clonotype originates from a woman older than 75 with urothelial cancer. Here the CDR3 DNA reads TGTGCCAGCAGAGACAGGGGAAGCAATCAGCCCCAGCATTTT. Residues: CASRDRGSNQPQHF.